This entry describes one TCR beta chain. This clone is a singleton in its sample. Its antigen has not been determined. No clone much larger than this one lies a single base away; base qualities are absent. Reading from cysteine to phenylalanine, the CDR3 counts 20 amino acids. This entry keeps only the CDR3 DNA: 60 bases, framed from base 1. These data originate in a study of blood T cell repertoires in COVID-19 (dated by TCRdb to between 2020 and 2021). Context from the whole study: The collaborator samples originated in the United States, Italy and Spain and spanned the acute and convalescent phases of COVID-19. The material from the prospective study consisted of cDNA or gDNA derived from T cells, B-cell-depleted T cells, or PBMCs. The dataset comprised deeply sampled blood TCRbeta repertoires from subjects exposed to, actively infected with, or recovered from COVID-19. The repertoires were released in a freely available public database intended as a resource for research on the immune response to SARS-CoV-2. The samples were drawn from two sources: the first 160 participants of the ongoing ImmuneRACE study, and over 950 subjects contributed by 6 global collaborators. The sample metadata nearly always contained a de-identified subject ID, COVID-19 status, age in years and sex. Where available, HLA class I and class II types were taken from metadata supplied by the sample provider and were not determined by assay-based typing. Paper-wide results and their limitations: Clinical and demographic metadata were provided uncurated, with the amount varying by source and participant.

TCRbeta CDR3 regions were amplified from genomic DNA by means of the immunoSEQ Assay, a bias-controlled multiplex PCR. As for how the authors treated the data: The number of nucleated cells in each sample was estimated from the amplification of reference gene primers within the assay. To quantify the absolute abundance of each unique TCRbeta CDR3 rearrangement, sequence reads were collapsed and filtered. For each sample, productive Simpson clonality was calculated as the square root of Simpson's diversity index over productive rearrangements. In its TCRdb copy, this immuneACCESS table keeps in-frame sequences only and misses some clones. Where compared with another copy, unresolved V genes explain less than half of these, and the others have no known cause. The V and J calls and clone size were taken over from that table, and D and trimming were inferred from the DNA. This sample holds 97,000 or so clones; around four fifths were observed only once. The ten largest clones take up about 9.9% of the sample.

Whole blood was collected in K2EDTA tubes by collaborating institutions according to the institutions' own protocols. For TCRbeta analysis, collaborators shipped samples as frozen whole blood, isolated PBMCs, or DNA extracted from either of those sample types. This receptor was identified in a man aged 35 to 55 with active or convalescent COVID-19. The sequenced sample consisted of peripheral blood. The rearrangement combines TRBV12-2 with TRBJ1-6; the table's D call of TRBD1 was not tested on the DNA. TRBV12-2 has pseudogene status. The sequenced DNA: TGTGCAAGTCGCTTAACCATGACAGGTTTTGTAAGCTCCTATAATTCACCCCTCCACTTT. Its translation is CASRLTMTGFVSSYNSPLHF.